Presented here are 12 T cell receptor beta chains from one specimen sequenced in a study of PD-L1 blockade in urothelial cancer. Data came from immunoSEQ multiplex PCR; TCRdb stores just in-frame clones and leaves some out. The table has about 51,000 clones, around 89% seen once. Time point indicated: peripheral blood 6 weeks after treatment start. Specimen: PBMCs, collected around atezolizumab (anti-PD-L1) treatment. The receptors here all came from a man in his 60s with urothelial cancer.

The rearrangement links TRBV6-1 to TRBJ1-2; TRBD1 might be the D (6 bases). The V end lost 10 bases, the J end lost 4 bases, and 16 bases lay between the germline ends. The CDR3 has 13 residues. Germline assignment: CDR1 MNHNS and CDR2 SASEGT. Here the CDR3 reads CATGQNLFYGYTF. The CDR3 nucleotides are TGTGCCACCGGACAGAACTTGTTCTATGGCTACACCTTC.

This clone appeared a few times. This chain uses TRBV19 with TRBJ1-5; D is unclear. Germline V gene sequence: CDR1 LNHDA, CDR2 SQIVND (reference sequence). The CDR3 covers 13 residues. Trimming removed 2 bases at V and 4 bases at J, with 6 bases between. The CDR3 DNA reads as TGTGCCAGTAGTATAATCGGGAATCAGCCCCAGCATTTT. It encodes CASSIIGNQPQHF.

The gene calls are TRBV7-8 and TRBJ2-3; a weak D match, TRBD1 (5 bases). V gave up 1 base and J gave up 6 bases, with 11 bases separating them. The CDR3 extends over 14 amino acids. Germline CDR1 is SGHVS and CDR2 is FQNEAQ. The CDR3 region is CASSLGGSLDTQYF. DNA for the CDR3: TGTGCCAGCAGCTTAGGGGGCTCCCTCGATACGCAGTATTTT.

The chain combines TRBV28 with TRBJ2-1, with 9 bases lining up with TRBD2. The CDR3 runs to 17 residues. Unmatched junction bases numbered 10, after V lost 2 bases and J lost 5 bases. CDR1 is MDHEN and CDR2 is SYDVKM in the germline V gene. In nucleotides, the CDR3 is TGTGCCAGCAGTTTAGCAGCGGGAGGACTCTTAAACAATGAGCAGTTCTTC. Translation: CASSLAAGGLLNNEQFF.

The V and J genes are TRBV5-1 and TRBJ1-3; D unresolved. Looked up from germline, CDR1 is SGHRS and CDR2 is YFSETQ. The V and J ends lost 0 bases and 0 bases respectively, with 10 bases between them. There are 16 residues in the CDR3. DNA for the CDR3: TGCGCCAGCAGCTTGGGACGGGGTACCTCTGGAAACACCATATATTTT. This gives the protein CASSLGRGTSGNTIYF.

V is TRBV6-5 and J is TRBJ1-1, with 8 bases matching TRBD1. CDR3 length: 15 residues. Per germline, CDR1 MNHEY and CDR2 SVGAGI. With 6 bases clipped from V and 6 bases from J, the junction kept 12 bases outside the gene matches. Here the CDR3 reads CASSRTSTGGAEAFF. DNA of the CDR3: TGTGCCAGCAGCAGAACGTCAACAGGGGGAGCTGAAGCTTTCTTT.

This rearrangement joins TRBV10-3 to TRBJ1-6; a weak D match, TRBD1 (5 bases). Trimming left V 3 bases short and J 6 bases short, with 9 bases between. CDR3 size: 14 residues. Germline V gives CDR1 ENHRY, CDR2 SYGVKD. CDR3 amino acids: CAISEDRGNSPLHF. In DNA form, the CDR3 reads TGTGCCATCAGTGAAGATAGGGGTAATTCACCCCTCCACTTT.

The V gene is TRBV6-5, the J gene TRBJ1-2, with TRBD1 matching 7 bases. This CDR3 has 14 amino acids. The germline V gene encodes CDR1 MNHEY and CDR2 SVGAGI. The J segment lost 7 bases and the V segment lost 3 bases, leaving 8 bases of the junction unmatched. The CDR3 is CASSYETGSSGYTF. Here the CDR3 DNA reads TGTGCCAGCAGTTATGAGACAGGGAGTAGTGGCTACACCTTC.

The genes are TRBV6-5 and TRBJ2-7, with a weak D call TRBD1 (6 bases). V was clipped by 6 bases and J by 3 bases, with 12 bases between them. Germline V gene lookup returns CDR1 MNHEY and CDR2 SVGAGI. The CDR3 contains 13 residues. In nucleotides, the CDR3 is TGTGCCAGCAGGAGGGGCAGGGGCTACGAGCAGTACTTC. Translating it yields CASRRGRGYEQYF.

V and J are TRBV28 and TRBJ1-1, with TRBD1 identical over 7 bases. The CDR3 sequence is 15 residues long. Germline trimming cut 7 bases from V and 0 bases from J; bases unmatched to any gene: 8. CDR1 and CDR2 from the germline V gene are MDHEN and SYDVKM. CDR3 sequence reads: CASKRGQRLNTEAFF. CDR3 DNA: TGTGCCAGCAAGAGGGGGCAGCGATTGAACACTGAAGCTTTCTTT.

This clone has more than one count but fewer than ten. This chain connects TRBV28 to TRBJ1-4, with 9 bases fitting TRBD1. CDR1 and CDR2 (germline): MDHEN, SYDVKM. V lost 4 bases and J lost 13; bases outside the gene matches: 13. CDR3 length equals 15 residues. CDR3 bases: TGTGCCAGCAGTTCCTCCGGGACAGGGAGGGCCACACTGTTTTTT. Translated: CASSSSGTGRATLFF.

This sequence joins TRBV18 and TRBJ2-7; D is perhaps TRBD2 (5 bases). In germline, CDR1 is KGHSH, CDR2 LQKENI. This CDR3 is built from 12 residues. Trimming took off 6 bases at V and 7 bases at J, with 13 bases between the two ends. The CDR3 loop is CASSLLEEEQYF. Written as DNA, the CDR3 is TGTGCCAGCTCCCTACTAGAAGAGGAGCAGTACTTC.